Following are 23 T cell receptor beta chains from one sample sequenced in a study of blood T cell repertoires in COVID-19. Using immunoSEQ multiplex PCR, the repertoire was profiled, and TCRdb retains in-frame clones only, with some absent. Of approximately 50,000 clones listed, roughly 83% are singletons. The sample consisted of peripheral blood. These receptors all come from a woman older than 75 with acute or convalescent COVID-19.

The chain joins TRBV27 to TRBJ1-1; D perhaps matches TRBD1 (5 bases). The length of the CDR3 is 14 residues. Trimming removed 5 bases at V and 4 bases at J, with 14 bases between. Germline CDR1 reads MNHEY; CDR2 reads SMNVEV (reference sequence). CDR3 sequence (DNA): TGTGCCAGCAGTCTGCAGGGATTCGGCACTGAAGCTTTCTTT. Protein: CASSLQGFGTEAFF.

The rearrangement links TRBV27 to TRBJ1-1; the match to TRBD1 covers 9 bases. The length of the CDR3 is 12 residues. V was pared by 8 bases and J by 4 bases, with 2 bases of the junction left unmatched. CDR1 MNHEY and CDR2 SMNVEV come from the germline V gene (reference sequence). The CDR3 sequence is CASQDRGTEAFF. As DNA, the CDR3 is TGTGCCAGCCAGGACAGGGGCACTGAAGCTTTCTTT.

CDR3 coding DNA: TGTGCCAGCAGTGAAATCGGCAGGGGGCCAGGAAGGGGGACCCAGTACTTC. Its protein product is CASSEIGRGPGRGTQYF. The V and J genes are TRBV2 and TRBJ2-5; 8 bases line up with TRBD1. J lost 7 bases, V lost 2 bases, and 15 bases had no gene match. Germline lookup yields CDR1 SNHLY and CDR2 FYNNEI. The CDR3 sequence is 17 residues long.

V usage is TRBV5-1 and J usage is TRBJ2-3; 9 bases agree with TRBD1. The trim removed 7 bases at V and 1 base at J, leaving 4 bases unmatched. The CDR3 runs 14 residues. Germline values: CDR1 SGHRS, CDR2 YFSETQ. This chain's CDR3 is CASGRDRGTDTQYF. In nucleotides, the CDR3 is TGCGCCAGCGGCCGGGACAGGGGCACAGATACGCAGTATTTT.

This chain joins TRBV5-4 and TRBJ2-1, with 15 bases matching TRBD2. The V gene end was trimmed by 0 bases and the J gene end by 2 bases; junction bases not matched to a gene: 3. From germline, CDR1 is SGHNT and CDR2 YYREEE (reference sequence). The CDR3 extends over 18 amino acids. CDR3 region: CASSLVGTSGGPYNEQFF. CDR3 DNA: TGTGCCAGCAGCTTGGTAGGGACTAGCGGGGGGCCCTACAATGAGCAGTTCTTC.

CDR3 in DNA: TGCGCCAGCAGCTTAGGGACAGGGGGCCCTGAGACCCAGTACTTC. Amino acids: CASSLGTGGPETQYF. This chain joins TRBV5-1 and TRBJ2-5; TRBD1 matches 12 bases. The CDR3 runs 15 residues. The junction had 4 bases not matched to a gene; V was cut back by 2 bases and J by 5 bases. Germline V gene lookup returns CDR1 SGHRS and CDR2 YFSETQ.

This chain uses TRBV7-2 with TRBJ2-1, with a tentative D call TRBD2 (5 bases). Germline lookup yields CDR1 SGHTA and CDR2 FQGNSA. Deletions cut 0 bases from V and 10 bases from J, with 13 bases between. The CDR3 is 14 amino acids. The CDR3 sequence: CASSLAGSVGEQFF. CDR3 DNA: TGTGCCAGCAGCTTAGCGGGTAGCGTCGGGGAGCAGTTCTTC.

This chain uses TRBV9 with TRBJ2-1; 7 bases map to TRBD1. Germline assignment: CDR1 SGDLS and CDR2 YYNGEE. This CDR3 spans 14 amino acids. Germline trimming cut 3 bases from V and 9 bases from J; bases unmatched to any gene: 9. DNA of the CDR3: TGTGCCAGCAGCGCAACAGGGGTTTACTCTGAGCAGTTCTTC. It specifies CASSATGVYSEQFF.

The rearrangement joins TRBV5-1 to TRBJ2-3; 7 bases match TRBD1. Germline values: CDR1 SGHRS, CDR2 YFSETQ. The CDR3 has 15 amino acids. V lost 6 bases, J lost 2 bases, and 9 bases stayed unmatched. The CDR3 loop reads CASTRDRPNTDTQYF. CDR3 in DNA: TGCGCCAGCACCCGGGACAGACCAAACACAGATACGCAGTATTTT.

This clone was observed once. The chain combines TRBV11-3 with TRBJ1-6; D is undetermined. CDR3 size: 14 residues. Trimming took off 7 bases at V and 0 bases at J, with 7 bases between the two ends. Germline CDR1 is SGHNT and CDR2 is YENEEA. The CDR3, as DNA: TGTGCCAGCACCACAGCCTCCTATAATTCACCCCTCCACTTT. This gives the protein CASTTASYNSPLHF.

The CDR3 sequence is CASSQAGGGGSYNEQFF. The CDR3 DNA follows: TGTGCCAGCAGCCAAGCTGGGGGCGGGGGCTCCTACAATGAGCAGTTCTTC. J is TRBJ2-1 and V is TRBV3-1 (or the pseudogene TRBV3-2), with a tentative D call TRBD2 (7 bases). The CDR3 has 17 amino acids. Trimming pared 1 base from V and 0 bases from J, leaving 13 bases between. The germline CDR1 and CDR2 sequences are LGHDT and YNNKEL (reference sequence).

This CDR3 reads CASSGRDKYNEQFF. CDR3 DNA: TGTGCCAGCAGCGGCCGGGACAAATACAATGAGCAGTTCTTC. V is TRBV9 and J is TRBJ2-1; perhaps TRBD1 as D (6 bases). There are 14 residues in the CDR3. The germline V gene encodes CDR1 SGDLS and CDR2 YYNGEE. The V and J ends lost 3 bases and 4 bases respectively, with 11 bases between them.

The CDR3 loop is CASKRTAQNEKLFF. The CDR3 DNA is TGTGCCAGCAAGAGGACAGCTCAAAATGAAAAACTGTTTTTT. This chain uses TRBV2 with TRBJ1-4; D possibly corresponds to TRBD1 (6 bases). The V end lost 7 bases, the J end lost 5 bases, and 14 bases lay between the germline ends. Germline CDR1 is SNHLY and CDR2 is FYNNEI. The CDR3 consists of 14 residues.

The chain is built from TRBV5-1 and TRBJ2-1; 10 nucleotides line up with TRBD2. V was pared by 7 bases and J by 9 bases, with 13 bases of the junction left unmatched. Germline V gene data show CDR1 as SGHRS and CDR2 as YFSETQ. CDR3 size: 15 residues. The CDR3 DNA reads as TGCGCCAGCCAGGGTGGAGCGGGAGGGCCTCTTGAGCAGTTCTTC. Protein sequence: CASQGGAGGPLEQFF.

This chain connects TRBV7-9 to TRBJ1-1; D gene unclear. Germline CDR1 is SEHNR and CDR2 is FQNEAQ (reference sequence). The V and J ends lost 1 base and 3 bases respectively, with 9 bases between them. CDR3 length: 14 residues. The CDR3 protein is CASSLVQWDTEAFF. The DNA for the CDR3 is TGTGCCAGCAGCTTAGTACAGTGGGACACTGAAGCTTTCTTT.

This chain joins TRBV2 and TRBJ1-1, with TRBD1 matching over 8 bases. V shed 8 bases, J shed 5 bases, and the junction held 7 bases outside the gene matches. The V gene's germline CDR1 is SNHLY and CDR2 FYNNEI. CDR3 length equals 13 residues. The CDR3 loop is CASVRDRWTEAFF. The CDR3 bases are TGTGCCAGCGTCCGGGACAGGTGGACTGAAGCTTTCTTT.

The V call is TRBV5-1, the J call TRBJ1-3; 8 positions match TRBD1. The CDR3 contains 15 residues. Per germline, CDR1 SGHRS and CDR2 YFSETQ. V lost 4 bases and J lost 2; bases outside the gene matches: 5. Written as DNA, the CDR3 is TGCGCCAGCAGCACTGGGACAGGAGCTGGAAACACCATATATTTT. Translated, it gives CASSTGTGAGNTIYF.

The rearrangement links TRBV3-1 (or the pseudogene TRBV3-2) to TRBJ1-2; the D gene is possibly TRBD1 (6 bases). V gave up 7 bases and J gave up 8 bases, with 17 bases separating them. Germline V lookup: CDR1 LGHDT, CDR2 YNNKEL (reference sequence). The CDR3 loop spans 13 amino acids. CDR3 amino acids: CASTQTGNVGYTF. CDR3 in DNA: TGTGCCAGCACACAAACAGGGAATGTAGGCTACACCTTC.

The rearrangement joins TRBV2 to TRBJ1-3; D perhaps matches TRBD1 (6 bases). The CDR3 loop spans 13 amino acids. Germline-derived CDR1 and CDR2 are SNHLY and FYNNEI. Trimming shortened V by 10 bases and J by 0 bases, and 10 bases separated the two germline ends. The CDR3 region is CATGQLSGNTIYF. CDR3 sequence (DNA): TGTGCCACCGGACAGCTCTCTGGAAACACCATATATTTT.

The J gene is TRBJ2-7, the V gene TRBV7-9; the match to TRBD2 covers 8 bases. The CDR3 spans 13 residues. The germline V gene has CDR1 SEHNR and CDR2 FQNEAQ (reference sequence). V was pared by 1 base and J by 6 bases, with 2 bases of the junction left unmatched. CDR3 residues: CASSLGGRREQYV. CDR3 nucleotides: TGTGCCAGCAGCTTAGGCGGGAGGCGCGAGCAGTACGTC.

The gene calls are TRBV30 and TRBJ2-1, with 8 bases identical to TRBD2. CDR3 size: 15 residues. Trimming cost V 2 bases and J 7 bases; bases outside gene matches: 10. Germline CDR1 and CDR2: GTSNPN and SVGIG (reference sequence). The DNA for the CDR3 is TGTGCCTGGAGTCTCGCGGGGGGTGGAGGGAATGAGCAGTTCTTC. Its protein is CAWSLAGGGGNEQFF.

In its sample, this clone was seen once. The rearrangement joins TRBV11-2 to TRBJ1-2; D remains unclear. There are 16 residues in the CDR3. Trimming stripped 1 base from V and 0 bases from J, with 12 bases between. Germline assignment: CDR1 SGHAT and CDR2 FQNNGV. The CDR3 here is CASSLVAVLTNYGYTF. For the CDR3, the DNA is TGTGCCAGCAGCTTAGTAGCTGTTCTAACTAACTATGGCTACACCTTC.

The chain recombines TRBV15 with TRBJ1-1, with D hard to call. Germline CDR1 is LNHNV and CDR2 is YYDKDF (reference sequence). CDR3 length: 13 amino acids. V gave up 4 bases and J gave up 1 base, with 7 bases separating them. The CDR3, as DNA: TGTGCCACCAGCAAAGGCGGGAACACTGAAGCTTTCTTT. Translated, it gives CATSKGGNTEAFF.